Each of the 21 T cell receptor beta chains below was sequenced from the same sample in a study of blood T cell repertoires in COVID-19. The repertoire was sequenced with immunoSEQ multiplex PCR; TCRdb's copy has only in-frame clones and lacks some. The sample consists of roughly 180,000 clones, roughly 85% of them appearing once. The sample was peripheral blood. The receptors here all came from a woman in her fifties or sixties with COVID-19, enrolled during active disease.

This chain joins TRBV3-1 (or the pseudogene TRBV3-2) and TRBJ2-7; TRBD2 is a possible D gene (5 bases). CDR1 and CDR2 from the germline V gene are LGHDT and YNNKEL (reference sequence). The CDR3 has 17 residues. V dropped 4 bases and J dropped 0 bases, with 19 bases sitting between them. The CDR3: CASSLNLGPRASYEQYF. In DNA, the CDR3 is TGTGCCAGCAGCCTCAACCTCGGACCGCGGGCCTCCTACGAGCAGTACTTC.

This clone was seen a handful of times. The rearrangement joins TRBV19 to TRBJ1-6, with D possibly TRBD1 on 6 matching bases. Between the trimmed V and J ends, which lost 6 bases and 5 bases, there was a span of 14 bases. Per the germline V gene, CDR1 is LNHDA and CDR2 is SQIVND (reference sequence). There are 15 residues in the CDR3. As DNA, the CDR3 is TGTGCCAGTAGGATGGACAGCAAACATAATTCACCCCTCCACTTT. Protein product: CASRMDSKHNSPLHF.

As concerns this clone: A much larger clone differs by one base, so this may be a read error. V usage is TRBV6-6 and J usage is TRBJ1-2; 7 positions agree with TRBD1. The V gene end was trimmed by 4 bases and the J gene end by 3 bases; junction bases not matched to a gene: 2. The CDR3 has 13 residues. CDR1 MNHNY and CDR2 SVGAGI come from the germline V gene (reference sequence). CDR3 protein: CASSSGQYYGYTF. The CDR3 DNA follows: TGTGCCAGCAGTTCGGGACAGTACTATGGCTACACCTTC.

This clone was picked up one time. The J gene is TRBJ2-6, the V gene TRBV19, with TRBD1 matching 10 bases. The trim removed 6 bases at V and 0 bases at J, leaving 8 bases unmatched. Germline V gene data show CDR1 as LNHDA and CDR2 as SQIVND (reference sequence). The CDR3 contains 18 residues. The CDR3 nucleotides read TGTGCCAGTAGCCCCCCGGGACAGGGGCACTCTGGGGCCAACGTCCTGACTTTC. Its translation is CASSPPGQGHSGANVLTF.

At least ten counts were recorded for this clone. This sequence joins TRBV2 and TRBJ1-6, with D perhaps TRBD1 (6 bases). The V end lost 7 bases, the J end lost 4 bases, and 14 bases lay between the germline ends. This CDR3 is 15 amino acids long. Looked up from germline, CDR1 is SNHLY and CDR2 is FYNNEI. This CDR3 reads CASTPTGLYNSPLHF. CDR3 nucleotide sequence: TGTGCCAGCACACCGACAGGCTTGTATAATTCACCCCTCCACTTT.

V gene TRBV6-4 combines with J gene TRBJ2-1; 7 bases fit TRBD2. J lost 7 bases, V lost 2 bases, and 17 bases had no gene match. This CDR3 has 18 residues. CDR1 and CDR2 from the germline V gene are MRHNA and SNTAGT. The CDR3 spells CASSDEVVGDYSKNEQFF. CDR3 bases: TGTGCCAGCAGTGACGAGGTTGTAGGGGACTACTCTAAAAATGAGCAGTTCTTC.

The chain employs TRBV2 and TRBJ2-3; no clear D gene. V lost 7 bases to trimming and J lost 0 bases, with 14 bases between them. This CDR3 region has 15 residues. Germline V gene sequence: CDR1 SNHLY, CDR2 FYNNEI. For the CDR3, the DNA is TGTGCCAGCATTGCCCGTTCAACTAGCACAGATACGCAGTATTTT. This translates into CASIARSTSTDTQYF.

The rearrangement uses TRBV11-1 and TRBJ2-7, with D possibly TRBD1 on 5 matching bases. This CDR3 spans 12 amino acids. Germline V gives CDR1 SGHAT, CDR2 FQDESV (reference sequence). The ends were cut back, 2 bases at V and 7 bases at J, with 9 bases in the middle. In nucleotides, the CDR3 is TGTGCCAGCAGCTTAAGCTCAGGGGAGCAGTACTTC. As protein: CASSLSSGEQYF.

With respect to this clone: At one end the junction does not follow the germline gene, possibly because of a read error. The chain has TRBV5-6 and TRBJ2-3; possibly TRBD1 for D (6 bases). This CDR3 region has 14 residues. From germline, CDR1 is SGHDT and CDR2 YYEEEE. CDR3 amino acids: CASSLGHSTDTQYF. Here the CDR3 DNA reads TGTGCCAGCAGCCTGGGACACAGCACAGATACTCAGTATTTT. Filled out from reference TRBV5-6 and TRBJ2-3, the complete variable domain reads DAGVTQSPTHLIKTRGQQVTLRCSPKSGHDTVSWYQQALGQGPQFIFQYYEEEERQRGNFPDRFSGHQFPNYSSELNVNALLLGDSALYLCASSLGHSTDTQYFGPGTRLTVL.

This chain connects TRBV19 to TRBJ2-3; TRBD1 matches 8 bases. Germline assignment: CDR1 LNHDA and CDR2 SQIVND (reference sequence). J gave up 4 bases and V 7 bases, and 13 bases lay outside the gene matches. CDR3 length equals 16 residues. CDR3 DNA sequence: TGTGCCAGTAATCAAGACAGGGGCGTAAGTCCAGATACGCAGTATTTT. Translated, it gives CASNQDRGVSPDTQYF.

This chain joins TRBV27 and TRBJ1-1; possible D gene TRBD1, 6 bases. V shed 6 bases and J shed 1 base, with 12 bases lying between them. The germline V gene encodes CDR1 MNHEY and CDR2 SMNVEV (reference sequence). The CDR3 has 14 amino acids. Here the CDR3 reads CASSQQGTNTEAFF. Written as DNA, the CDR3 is TGTGCCAGCAGCCAACAGGGAACGAACACTGAAGCTTTCTTT.

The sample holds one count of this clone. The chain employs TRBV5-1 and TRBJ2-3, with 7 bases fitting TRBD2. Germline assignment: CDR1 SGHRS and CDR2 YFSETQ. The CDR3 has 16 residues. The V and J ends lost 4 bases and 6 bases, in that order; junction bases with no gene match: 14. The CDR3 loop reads CASSLGDQGRGDTQYF. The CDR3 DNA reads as TGCGCCAGCAGCCTCGGGGACCAAGGGAGGGGCGATACGCAGTATTTT. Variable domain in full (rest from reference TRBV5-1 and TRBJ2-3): KAGVTQTPRYLIKTRGQQVTLSCSPISGHRSVSWYQQTPGQGLQFLFEYFSETQRNKGNFPGRFSGRQFSNSRSEMNVSTLELGDSALYLCASSLGDQGRGDTQYFGPGTRLTVL.

The DNA for the CDR3 is TGCGCCAGCACCCCGGGGCGGGGCTATCGCGACACCGGGGAGCTGTTTTTT. Its protein product is CASTPGRGYRDTGELFF. The rearrangement links TRBV10-1 to TRBJ2-2, with D tentatively TRBD2 (6 bases). Trimming left V 7 bases short and J 3 bases short, with 21 bases between. Germline V gives CDR1 WNHNN, CDR2 SYGVQD (reference sequence). The CDR3 length is 17 residues.

CDR3 loop: CASSLETDSLATNEKLFF. CDR3 coding DNA: TGTGCCAGCAGCTTGGAAACAGACAGCTTAGCAACTAATGAAAAACTGTTTTTT. This sequence joins TRBV5-6 and TRBJ1-4; D might be TRBD1 (5 bases). Trimming left V 0 bases short and J 0 bases short, with 15 bases between. The V gene's germline CDR1 is SGHDT and CDR2 YYEEEE. This CDR3 has 18 amino acids.

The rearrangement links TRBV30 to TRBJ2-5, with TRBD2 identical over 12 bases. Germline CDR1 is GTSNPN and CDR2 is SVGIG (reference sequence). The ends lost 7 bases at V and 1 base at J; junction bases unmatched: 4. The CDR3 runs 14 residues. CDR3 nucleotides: TGTGCCTTACGACTAGCGGGGGCCCAAGAGACCCAGTACTTC. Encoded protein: CALRLAGAQETQYF.

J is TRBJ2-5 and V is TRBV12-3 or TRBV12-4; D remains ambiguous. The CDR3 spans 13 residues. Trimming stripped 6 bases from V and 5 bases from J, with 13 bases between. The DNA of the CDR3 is TGTGCCAGCAGCCAACAGAGAATTGAGACCCAGTACTTC. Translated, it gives CASSQQRIETQYF.

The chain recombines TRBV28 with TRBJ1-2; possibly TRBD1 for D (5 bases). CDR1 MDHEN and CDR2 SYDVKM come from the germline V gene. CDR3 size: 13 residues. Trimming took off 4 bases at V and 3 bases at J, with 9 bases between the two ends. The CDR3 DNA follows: TGTGCCAGCAGTTCAGGGTCCGACTATGGCTACACCTTC. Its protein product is CASSSGSDYGYTF.

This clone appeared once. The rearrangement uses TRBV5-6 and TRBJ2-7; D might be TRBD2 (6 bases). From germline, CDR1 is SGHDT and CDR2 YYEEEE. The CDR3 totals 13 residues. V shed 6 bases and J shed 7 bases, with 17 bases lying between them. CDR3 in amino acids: CASTRPFGGEQYF. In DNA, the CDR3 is TGTGCCAGCACCCGGCCCTTCGGGGGAGAGCAGTACTTC.

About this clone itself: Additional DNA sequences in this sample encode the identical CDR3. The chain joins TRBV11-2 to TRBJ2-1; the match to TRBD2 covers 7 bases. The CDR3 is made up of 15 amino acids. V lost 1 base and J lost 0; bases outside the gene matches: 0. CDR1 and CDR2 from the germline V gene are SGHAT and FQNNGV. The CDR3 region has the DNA TGTGCCAGCAGCTTAGGGGGGGGCTCCTACAATGAGCAGTTCTTC. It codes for CASSLGGGSYNEQFF. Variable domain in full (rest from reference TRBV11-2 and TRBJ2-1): EAGVAQSPRYKIIEKRQSVAFWCNPISGHATLYWYQQILGQGPKLLIQFQNNGVVDDSQLPKDRFSAERLKGVDSTLKIQPAKLEDSAVYLCASSLGGGSYNEQFFGPGTRLTVL.

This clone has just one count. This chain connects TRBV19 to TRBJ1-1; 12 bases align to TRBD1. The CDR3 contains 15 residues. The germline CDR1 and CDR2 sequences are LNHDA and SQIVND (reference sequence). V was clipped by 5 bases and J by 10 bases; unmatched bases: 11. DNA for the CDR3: TGTGCCAGTAGTCCCGGGACAGGGGGCAACGCGGGAGCTTTCTTT. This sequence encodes CASSPGTGGNAGAFF.

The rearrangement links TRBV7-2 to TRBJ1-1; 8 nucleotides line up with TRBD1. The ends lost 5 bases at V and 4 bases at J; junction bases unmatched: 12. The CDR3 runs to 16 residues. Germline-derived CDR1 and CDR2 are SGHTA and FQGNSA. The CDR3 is CASSPFQGAILTEAFF. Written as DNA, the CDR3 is TGTGCCAGCAGCCCGTTCCAGGGGGCTATCCTCACTGAAGCTTTCTTT.